This TCR beta chain comes out of a study of patients and donors after allogeneic stem cell transplantation. The CDR3 has 12 residues. With 4 bases removed from V and 7 bases from J, the gap between germline ends came to 13 bases. The germline V gene encodes CDR1 SQVTM and CDR2 ANQGSEA. TCRdb reanalysed the RT-PCR reads using MiXCR and keeps one entry per CDR3 protein. The profile shows roughly 880,000 distinct CDR3 sequences, roughly 17% of them singletons. The sequencing input was blood, either unsorted or a sorted T cell fraction (not recorded which). This clonotype originated in a human donor who was either an allogeneic HSCT recipient or a stem cell or donor lymphocyte infusion donor (not recorded which). It is not recorded whose cells these are; they may come from a transplant donor. The genes are TRBV29-1 and TRBJ1-2, with D possibly matching TRBD1 (5 bases). The CDR3 loop reads CSVVGGSSGYTF. The CDR3 nucleotides read TGCAGCGTTGTCGGGGGGTCCTCTGGCTACACCTTC.